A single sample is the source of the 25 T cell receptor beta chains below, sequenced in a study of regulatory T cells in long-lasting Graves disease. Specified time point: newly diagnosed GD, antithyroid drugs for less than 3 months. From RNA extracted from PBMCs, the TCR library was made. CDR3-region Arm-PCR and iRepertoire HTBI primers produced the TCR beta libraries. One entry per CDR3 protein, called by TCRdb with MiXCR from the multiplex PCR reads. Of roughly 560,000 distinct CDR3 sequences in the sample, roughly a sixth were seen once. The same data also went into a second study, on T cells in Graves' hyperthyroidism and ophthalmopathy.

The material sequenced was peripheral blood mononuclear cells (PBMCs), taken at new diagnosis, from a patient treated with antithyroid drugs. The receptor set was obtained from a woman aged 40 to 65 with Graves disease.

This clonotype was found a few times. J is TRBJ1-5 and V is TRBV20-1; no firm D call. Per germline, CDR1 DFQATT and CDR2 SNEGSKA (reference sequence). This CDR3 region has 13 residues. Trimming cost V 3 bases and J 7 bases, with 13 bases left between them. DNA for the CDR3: TGCAGTGCTAGCTTTACGCCAGGCCAGCCCCAGCATTTT. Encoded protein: CSASFTPGQPQHF.

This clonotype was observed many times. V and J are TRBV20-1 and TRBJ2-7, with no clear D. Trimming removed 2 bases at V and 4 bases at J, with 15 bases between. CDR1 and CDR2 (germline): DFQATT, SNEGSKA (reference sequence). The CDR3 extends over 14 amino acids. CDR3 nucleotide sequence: TGCAGTGCTAGAAAGGTGCCAGGTGGTTACGAGCAGTACTTC. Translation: CSARKVPGGYEQYF.

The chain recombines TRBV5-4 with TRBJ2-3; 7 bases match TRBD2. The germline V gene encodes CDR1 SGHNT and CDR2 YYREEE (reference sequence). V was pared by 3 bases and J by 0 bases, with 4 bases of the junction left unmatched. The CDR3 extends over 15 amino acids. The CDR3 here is CASSWSGTSTDTQYF. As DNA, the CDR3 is TGTGCCAGCAGCTGGAGCGGGACTAGCACAGATACGCAGTATTTT.

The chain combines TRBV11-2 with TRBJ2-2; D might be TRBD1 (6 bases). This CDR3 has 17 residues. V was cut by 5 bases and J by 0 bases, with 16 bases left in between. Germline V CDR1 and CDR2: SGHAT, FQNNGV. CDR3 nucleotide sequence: TGTGCCAGCAGCAACATGGCCGGGACATCGAACACCGGGGAGCTGTTTTTT. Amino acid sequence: CASSNMAGTSNTGELFF. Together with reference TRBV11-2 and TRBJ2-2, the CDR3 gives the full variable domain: EAGVAQSPRYKIIEKRQSVAFWCNPISGHATLYWYQQILGQGPKLLIQFQNNGVVDDSQLPKDRFSAERLKGVDSTLKIQPAKLEDSAVYLCASSNMAGTSNTGELFFGEGSRLTVL.

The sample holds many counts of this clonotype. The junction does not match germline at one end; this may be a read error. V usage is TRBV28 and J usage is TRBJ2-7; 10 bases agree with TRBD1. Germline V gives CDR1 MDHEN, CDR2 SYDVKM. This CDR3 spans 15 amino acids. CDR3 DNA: TGTGCCAGCACCCTAGGGGGACAGGGGTCCTTCGAGCAGTACTTC. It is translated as CASTLGGQGSFEQYF.

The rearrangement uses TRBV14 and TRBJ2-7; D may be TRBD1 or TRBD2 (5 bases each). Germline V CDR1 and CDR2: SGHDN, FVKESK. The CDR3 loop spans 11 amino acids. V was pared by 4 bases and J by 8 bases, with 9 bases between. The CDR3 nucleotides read TGTGCCAGCAGCCGGGACCAGCAGCAGTACTTC. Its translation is CASSRDQQQYF. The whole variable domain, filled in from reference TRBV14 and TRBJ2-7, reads EAGVTQFPSHSVIEKGQTVTLRCDPISGHDNLYWYRRVMGKEIKFLLHFVKESKQDESGMPNNRFLAERTGGTYSTLKVQPAELEDSGVYFCASSRDQQQYFGPGTRLTVT.

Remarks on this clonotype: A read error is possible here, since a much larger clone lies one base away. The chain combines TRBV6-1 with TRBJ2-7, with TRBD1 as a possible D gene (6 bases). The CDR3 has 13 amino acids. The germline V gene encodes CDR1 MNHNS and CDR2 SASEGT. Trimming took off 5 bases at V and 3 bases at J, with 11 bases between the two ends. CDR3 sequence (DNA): TGTGCCAGCAGTAGACACAGGGTCTACGAGCAGTACTTC. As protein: CASSRHRVYEQYF.

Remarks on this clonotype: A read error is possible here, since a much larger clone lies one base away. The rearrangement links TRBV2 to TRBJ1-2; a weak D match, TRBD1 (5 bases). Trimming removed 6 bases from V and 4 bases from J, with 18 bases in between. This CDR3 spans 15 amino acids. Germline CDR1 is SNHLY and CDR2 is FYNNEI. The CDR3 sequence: CASRGFGGGSYGYTF. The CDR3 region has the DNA TGTGCCAGCAGGGGCTTTGGGGGAGGCTCCTATGGCTACACCTTC.

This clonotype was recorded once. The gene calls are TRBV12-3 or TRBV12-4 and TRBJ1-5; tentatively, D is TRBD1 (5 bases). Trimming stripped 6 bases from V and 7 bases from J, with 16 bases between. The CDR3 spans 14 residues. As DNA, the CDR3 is TGTGCCAGCAGCCCGGGACGCCTGGGGCAGCCCCAGCATTTT. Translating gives CASSPGRLGQPQHF.

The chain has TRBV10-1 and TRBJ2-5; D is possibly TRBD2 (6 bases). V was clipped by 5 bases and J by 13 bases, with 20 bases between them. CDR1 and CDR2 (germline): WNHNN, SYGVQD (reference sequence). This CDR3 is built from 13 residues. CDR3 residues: CASSSSLNGEAYF. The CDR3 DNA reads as TGCGCCAGCAGTTCGAGCCTAAACGGGGAGGCGTACTTC.

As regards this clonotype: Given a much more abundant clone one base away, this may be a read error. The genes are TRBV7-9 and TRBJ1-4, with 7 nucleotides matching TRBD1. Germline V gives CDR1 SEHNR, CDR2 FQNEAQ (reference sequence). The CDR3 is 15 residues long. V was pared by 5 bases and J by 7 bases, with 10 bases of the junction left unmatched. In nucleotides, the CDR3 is TGTGCCAGCAGCATACAGGGGTCGGGGAGTGAAAAACTGTTTTTT. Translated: CASSIQGSGSEKLFF.

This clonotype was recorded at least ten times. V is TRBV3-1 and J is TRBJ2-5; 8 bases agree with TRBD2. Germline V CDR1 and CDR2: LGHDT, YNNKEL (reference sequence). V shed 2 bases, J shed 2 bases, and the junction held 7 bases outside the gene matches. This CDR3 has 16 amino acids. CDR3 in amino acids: CASSQWARGVQETQYF. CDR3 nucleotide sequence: TGTGCCAGCAGCCAATGGGCGCGGGGGGTGCAAGAGACCCAGTACTTC.

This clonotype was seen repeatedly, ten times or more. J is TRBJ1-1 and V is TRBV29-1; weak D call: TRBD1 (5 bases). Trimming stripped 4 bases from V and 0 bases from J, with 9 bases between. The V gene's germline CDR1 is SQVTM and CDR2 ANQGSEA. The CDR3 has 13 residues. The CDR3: CSVGAGLNTEAFF. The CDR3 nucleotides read TGCAGCGTTGGTGCAGGGTTGAACACTGAAGCTTTCTTT.

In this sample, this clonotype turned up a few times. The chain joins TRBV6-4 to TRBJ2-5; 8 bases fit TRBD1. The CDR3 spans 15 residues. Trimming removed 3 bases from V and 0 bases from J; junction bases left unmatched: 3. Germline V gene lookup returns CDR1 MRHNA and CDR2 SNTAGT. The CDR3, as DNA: TGTGCCAGCAGTGAAGACAGGGGTTACCAAGAGACCCAGTACTTC. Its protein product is CASSEDRGYQETQYF.

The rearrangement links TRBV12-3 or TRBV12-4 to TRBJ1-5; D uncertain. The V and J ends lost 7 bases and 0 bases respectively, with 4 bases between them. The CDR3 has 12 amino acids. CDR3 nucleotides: TGTGCCAGCACCGTTAGCAATCAGCCCCAGCATTTT. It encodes CASTVSNQPQHF.

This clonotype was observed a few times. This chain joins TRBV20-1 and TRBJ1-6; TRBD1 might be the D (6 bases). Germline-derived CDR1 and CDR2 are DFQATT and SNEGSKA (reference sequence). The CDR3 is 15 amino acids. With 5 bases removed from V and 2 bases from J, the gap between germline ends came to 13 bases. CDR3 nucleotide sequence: TGCAGTGCTTCCTTGGGGGGCCCCTATAATTCACCCCTCCACTTT. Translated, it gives CSASLGGPYNSPLHF.

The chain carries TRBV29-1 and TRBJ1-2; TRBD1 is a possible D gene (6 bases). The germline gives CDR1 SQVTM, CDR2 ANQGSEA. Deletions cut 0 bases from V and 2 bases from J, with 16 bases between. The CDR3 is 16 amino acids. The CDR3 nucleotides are TGCAGCGTTGAAGATCGGGGGGCCACAGCAAACTATGGCTACACCTTC. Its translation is CSVEDRGATANYGYTF.

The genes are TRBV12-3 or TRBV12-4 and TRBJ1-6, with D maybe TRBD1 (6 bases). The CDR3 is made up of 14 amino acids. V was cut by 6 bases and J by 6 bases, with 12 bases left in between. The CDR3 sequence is CASSMTGSNSPLHF. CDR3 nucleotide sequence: TGTGCCAGCAGCATGACAGGATCTAATTCACCCCTCCACTTT.

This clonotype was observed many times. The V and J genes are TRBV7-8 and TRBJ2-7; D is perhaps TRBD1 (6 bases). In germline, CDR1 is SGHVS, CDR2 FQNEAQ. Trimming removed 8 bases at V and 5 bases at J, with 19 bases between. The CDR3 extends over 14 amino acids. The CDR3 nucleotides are TGTGCCAGCGTCCTACAGGGTTCCTCAAACGAGCAGTACTTC. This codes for CASVLQGSSNEQYF.

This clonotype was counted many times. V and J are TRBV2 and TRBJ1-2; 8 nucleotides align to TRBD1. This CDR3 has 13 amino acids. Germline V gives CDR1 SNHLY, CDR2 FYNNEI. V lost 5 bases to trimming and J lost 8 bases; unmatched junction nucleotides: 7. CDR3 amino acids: CASSRTGPLGYTF. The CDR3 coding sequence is TGTGCCAGCAGTCGGACAGGGCCTTTGGGCTACACCTTC.

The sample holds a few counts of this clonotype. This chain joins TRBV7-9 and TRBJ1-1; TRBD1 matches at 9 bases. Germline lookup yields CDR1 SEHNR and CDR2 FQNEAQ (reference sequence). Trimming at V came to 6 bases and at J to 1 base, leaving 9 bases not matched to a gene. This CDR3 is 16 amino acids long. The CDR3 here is CASRRPGQGPNTEAFF. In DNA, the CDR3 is TGTGCCAGCAGACGGCCGGGACAGGGTCCGAACACTGAAGCTTTCTTT.

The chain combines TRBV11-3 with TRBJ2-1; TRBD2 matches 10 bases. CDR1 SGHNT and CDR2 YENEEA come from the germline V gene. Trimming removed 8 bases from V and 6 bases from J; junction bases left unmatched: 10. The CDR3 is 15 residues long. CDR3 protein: CASLESGGGRNEQFF. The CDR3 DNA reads TGTGCCAGCCTAGAGAGCGGGGGGGGGCGCAATGAGCAGTTCTTC. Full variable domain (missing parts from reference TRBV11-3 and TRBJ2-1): EAGVVQSPRYKIIEKKQPVAFWCNPISGHNTLYWYLQNLGQGPELLIRYENEEAVDDSQLPKDRFSAERLKGVDSTLKIQPAELGDSAVYLCASLESGGGRNEQFFGPGTRLTVL.

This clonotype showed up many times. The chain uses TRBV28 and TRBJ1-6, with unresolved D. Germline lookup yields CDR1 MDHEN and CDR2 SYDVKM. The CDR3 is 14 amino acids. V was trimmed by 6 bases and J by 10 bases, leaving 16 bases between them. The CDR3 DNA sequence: TGTGCCAGCAGCCCCGGCGGGGAAGGGTCACCCCTCCACTTT. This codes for CASSPGGEGSPLHF.

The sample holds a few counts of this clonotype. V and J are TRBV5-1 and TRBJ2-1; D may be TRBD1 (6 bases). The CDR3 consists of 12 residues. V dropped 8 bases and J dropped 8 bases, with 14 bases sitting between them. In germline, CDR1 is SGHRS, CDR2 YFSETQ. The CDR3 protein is CASNTGMDEQFF. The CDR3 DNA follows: TGCGCCAGTAATACAGGGATGGATGAGCAGTTCTTC.

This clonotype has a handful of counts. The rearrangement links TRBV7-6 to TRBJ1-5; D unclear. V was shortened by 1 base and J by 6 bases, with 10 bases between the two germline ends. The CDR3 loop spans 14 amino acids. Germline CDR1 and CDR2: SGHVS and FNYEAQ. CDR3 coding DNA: TGTGCCAGCAGCTTAGGAGACCGCGTTCAGCCCCAGCATTTT. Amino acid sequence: CASSLGDRVQPQHF.